This T cell receptor beta chain was observed in a study of blood T cell repertoires in COVID-19. Original processing methods: From reference gene primer amplification, estimates of nucleated cell counts were derived. Sequencing used immunoSEQ multiplex PCR; TCRdb keeps in-frame clones, though not all of them. For V, J and clone size, that table is used; D and trimming come from the DNA. This repertoire shows 490,000 or so clones, roughly 90% found once; its top ten account for less than 2%. The germline V and J ends were trimmed by 4 bases and 2 bases, with 8 bases remaining between them. The CDR3 totals 12 residues. Germline CDR1 is SQVTM and CDR2 is ANQGSEA. This clone was counted a few times. Other DNA sequences of this sample code for an identical CDR3. Across about two dozen US areas, participants ranged in age from about 18 to 100 years. All recovered Cohort 3 donors got two negative PCRs, got clearance, or saw symptom resolution.

The chain carries TRBV29-1 and TRBJ1-2; no definite D call. The sequenced sample consisted of PBMCs or T cells enriched from blood (not recorded which). The sequence came from a woman in her 40s who had recovered from COVID-19. The CDR3 DNA reads as TGCAGCGTTGGAGGCAACAACTATGGCTACACCTTC. Its protein product is CSVGGNNYGYTF. Supplemented by reference TRBV29-1 and TRBJ1-2, the full variable domain reads SAVISQKPSRDICQRGTSLTIQCQVDSQVTMMFWYRQQPGQSLTLIATANQGSEATYESGFVIDKFPISRPNLTFSTLTVSNMSPEDSSIYLCSVGGNNYGYTFGSGTRLTVV.